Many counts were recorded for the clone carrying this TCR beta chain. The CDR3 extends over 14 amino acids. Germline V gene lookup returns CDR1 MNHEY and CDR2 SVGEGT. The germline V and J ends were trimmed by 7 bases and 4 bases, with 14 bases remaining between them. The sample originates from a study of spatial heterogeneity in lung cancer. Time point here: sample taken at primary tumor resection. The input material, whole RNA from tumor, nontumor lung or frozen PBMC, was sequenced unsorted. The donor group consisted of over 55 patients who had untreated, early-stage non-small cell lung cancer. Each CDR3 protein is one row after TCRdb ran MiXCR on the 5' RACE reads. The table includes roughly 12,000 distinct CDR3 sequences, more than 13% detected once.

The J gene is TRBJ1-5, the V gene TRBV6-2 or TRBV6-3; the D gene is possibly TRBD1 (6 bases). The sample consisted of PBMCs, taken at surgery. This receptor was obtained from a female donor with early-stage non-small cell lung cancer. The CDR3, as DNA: TGTGCCAGCAAAACGGACAGAATTAATCAGCCCCAGCATTTT. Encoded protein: CASKTDRINQPQHF.